This TCR beta chain comes out of a study of post-analysis software for immune sequencing data. Study-level information: Relapsing-remitting, secondary progressive and progressive-relapsing multiple sclerosis courses were included. Study-level findings and limits: The study found TRBV5-6, TRBV5-1 and TRBV20-1 among 5 or 6 TRBV segments more frequent in patients than controls.

cDNA libraries for TCR beta contained unique molecular identifiers. From the PCR reads, TCRdb called clonotypes with MiXCR, one entry per CDR3 protein. The data contain about 540,000 distinct CDR3 sequences, around 31% of them seen just once; the ten biggest clones take up approximately 6%. The CDR3 spans 14 residues. V dropped 2 bases and J dropped 11 bases, with 19 bases sitting between them. The germline V gene encodes CDR1 SGHRS and CDR2 YFSETQ. Points on this clonotype: Its antigen is unknown.

This TCR derives from a girl aged 2 to 17 with multiple sclerosis. Sequenced input: blood. The J gene is TRBJ2-5, the V gene TRBV5-1, with a tentative D call TRBD1 (6 bases). The CDR3 region is CASSLNQGPGEQYF. Here the CDR3 DNA reads TGCGCCAGCAGCTTAAACCAGGGGCCTGGGGAGCAGTACTTC.